The 12 T cell receptor beta chains listed next were all sequenced from one sample in a study of neurological immune-mediated disorders. TCRdb redid the calling of the 5' RACE reads with MiXCR, one entry per CDR3 protein. The top ten hold 2.5% to 4% of the sample, which has more than 100,000 distinct CDR3 sequences, approximately 11% seen once. As for time point: longitudinal time-point 3. Sequencing was done on a sample of PBMCs. The receptors here all came from a female donor with HTLV-1-associated myelopathy (HAM/TSP).

There are many counts of this clonotype. This chain links TRBV2 with TRBJ2-4; maybe TRBD2 (6 bases). Germline loops: CDR1 SNHLY, CDR2 FYNNEI. With 10 bases removed from V and 0 bases from J, the gap between germline ends came to 13 bases. The CDR3 spans 14 residues. In DNA, the CDR3 is TGTGCCACCCTCGGGGGACCAGCCAAAAACATTCAGTACTTC. Its protein product is CATLGGPAKNIQYF.

This clonotype was detected ten times or more. V and J are TRBV7-9 and TRBJ2-1; TRBD2 matches 9 bases. V trimming: 10 bases; J trimming: 10 bases; junction bases outside the gene matches: 8. There are 12 residues in the CDR3. CDR1 and CDR2 from the germline V gene are SEHNR and FQNEAQ (reference sequence). CDR3 residues: CATLRGGSEQFF. The CDR3 bases are TGTGCCACCTTGCGGGGGGGCTCCGAGCAGTTCTTC.

This clonotype has ten or more counts. The chain recombines TRBV6-1 with TRBJ2-3; D is unclear. CDR3 size: 15 residues. V was cut by 5 bases and J by 0 bases, with 12 bases left in between. CDR1 and CDR2 from the germline V gene are MNHNS and SASEGT. For the CDR3, the DNA is TGTGCCAGCAGTTTTTATCCCGGGAGCACAGATACGCAGTATTTT. It codes for CASSFYPGSTDTQYF.

This clonotype appeared many times. The CDR3 DNA follows: TGCGCCAGCAGCTTGGGTGTACAGGGTAATCAGCCCCAGCATTTT. This translates into CASSLGVQGNQPQHF. The rearrangement uses TRBV5-1 and TRBJ1-5; a possible D gene is TRBD1 (6 bases). Germline V gene sequence: CDR1 SGHRS, CDR2 YFSETQ. The CDR3 has 15 residues. V was pared by 0 bases and J by 4 bases, with 11 bases between.

This clonotype was counted ten times or more. V is TRBV7-6 and J is TRBJ1-3, with unresolved D. Per germline, CDR1 SGHVS and CDR2 FNYEAQ. CDR3 length equals 15 residues. Trimming stripped 5 bases from V and 2 bases from J, with 13 bases between. DNA of the CDR3: TGTGCCAGCAGCCCACATGAGGCCCCTGGAAACACCATATATTTT. Its protein product is CASSPHEAPGNTIYF.

This clonotype occurred many times. The chain combines TRBV10-3 with TRBJ2-7; 7 bases align to TRBD2. The trim removed 4 bases at V and 4 bases at J, leaving 7 bases unmatched. Germline CDR1 and CDR2: ENHRY and SYGVKD. The CDR3 extends over 14 amino acids. The CDR3 bases are TGTGCCATCAGTGGGGCGGGAGACGTATACGAGCAGTACTTC. Protein product: CAISGAGDVYEQYF.

This clonotype turned up a few times. The chain links TRBV3-1 to TRBJ1-1, with TRBD1 as a possible D gene (5 bases). Trimming cost V 4 bases and J 0 bases, with 12 bases left between them. The CDR3 runs 15 residues. Germline V gene lookup returns CDR1 LGHDT and CDR2 YNNKEL (reference sequence). CDR3 sequence (DNA): TGTGCCAGCAGCCCACGACAGAACATGAACACTGAAGCTTTCTTT. Its protein product is CASSPRQNMNTEAFF.

This clonotype was counted at least ten times. The chain joins TRBV5-1 to TRBJ2-7, with a tentative D call TRBD2 (5 bases). Per the germline V gene, CDR1 is SGHRS and CDR2 is YFSETQ. The CDR3 has 16 residues. Trimming pared 4 bases from V and 4 bases from J, leaving 21 bases between. In nucleotides, the CDR3 is TGCGCCAGCAGCCCGCCATCCGAGACGGAGGTTTACGAGCAGTACTTC. Residues: CASSPPSETEVYEQYF. Full variable domain (outside the CDR3, taken from reference TRBV5-1 and TRBJ2-7): KAGVTQTPRYLIKTRGQQVTLSCSPISGHRSVSWYQQTPGQGLQFLFEYFSETQRNKGNFPGRFSGRQFSNSRSEMNVSTLELGDSALYLCASSPPSETEVYEQYFGPGTRLTVT.

This clonotype has ten or more counts. The genes are TRBV5-1 and TRBJ2-1, with 9 bases fitting TRBD2. V lost 5 bases and J lost 4; bases outside the gene matches: 10. Germline CDR1 and CDR2: SGHRS and YFSETQ. The CDR3 is made up of 16 amino acids. CDR3 sequence reads: CASSPTSGGIYNEQFF. The CDR3 region has the DNA TGCGCCAGCAGTCCCACGAGCGGGGGGATTTACAATGAGCAGTTCTTC.

This clonotype was seen many times. The chain uses TRBV20-1 and TRBJ2-7, with TRBD1 identical over 10 bases. The CDR3 loop spans 14 amino acids. With V trimmed by 3 bases and J by 4 bases, 6 bases remained unmatched. Germline V gene data show CDR1 as DFQATT and CDR2 as SNEGSKA (reference sequence). This CDR3 reads CSARGQGPKYEQYF. DNA of the CDR3: TGCAGTGCTAGGGGACAGGGGCCTAAATACGAGCAGTACTTC.

This clonotype was recorded many times. This sequence joins TRBV5-1 and TRBJ1-1; 8 bases match TRBD1. The CDR3 sequence is 13 residues long. J was trimmed by 0 bases and V by 6 bases; bases with no gene match: 1. Germline-derived CDR1 and CDR2 are SGHRS and YFSETQ. DNA for the CDR3: TGCGCCAGCAAACAGGGGGTGAACACTGAAGCTTTCTTT. This gives the protein CASKQGVNTEAFF.

Many counts were recorded for this clonotype. The chain employs TRBV5-1 and TRBJ1-1, with a weak D call TRBD1 (6 bases). Germline V gene lookup returns CDR1 SGHRS and CDR2 YFSETQ. This CDR3 is 14 amino acids long. V was shortened by 1 base and J by 6 bases, with 13 bases between the two germline ends. CDR3 in amino acids: CASSLSRGQAEAFF. CDR3 in DNA: TGCGCCAGCAGCTTGTCCCGGGGGCAGGCTGAAGCTTTCTTT.